One sample yielded the 20 T cell receptor delta chains listed below, sequenced in a study of γδ T cells in repeated Plasmodium falciparum infection. Bulk repertoires came from Vgamma9/Vdelta2+ or Vdelta2-negative gammadelta T cells flow-sorted from PBMC. TCRdb repeated clone calling on the multiplex PCR reads with CATT. The top ten hold approximately 24% of the sample, which has approximately 50,000 delta-chain clones, roughly 2% seen once. The specimen sequenced was gamma-delta T cells from blood. These receptors all come from a pool of human donors (malaria-infected and uninfected, not separated).

This clone was observed at least ten times. The rearrangement uses TRDV1 and TRDJ1, with a tentative D call TRDD2 (9 bases). Since TCRdb gives no J gene, matching the DNA to germline was used here to assign it. Trimming cost V 5 bases and J 7 bases, with 38 bases left between them. The CDR3 covers 21 residues. From germline, CDR1 is TSWWSYY and CDR2 QGS. The DNA of the CDR3 is TGTGCTCTTGGGCTCTGGCCTTCCTACGGTCTGGGGGACTTCAACTCGTTTAAACTCATCTTT. Its protein product is CALGLWPSYGLGDFNSFKLIF.

Turning to this clone: This DNA's translation and the protein TCRdb lists, from a much larger clone, do not match at residue 14, likely due to a read error; the protein shown is translated from the DNA. The V gene is listed as TRDV2; no J gene was called; TRDD3, the table's D call, lacks a check against the DNA. The CDR3 consists of 16 residues. Per germline, CDR1 GEAIGNYY and CDR2 EKD. CDR3 coding DNA: TGTGCCTGTCTGGGGGATCCCCGGTCGGAAGGCGATAAACCCATCTTT. Its translation is CACLGDPRSEGDKPIF.

Only a few counts were recorded for this clone. The protein TCRdb gives is from a much larger clone and does not agree with this DNA's translation at residue 3, likely a read error; the protein shown here comes from the DNA. The CDR3 region has the DNA TGTGCTCCTGGGGAACCGAGCTTCACTAATTTACACCTCAGGGGGACCGATAAACTCATCTTT. Its translation: CAPGEPSFTNLHLRGTDKLIF. The V and J genes are TRDV1 and TRDJ1; TRDD3 is a possible D gene (6 bases). TCRdb offers no J gene call, so here the DNA was matched to germline to obtain one. This CDR3 contains 21 residues. Germline lookup yields CDR1 TSWWSYY and CDR2 QGS.

The sample holds many counts of this clone. TCRdb records a much larger clone's protein for this DNA, with a difference at residue 20 that likely arises from a read error; the protein given is the translation of the DNA. Called V gene: TRDV3; the J gene was not called; the table assigns TRDD3, which was not confirmed against the DNA. Per germline, CDR1 TVYSNPD and CDR2 GDNSRS (reference sequence). The CDR3 consists of 22 residues. CDR3 in DNA: TGTGCCCTCCCGCGGGGACCTTCCGGTTTGGGGATACGCGTTTGGTACACCGATAAATTCATCTTT. Translating gives CALPRGPSGLGIRVWYTDKFIF.

This clone was counted many times. The mismatch at residue 6 between this DNA's translation and the TCRdb protein of a much larger clone likely reflects a read error; the protein shown is translated from the DNA. The chain is built from TRDV2 and TRDJ1; 11 bases fit TRDD3. No J gene is reported in TCRdb; it was inferred here by comparing the DNA with germline. With V trimmed by 0 bases and J by 0 bases, 26 bases remained unmatched. Germline V lookup: CDR1 GEAIGNYY, CDR2 EKD. This CDR3 spans 24 amino acids. The CDR3 here is CACDTAIPYSDWGIGTNYTDKLIF. CDR3 DNA: TGTGCCTGTGACACCGCTATCCCTTACTCAGACTGGGGGATAGGAACGAATTACACCGATAAACTCATCTTT.

This clone was detected a few times. This likely came from a read error, as a far larger clone is one base away. This same CDR3 is encoded by further DNA sequences in the sample. The chain links TRDV1 to TRDJ1; 10 positions match TRDD3. Matching the DNA to germline supplied the J gene, which TCRdb does not give. With 5 bases clipped from V and 0 bases from J, the junction kept 21 bases outside the gene matches. CDR1 and CDR2 (germline): TSWWSYY, QGS. The CDR3 is 21 residues long. CDR3 bases: TGTGCTCTTGGGTCCTGCCTGCCGTATTGGGGGATACCACGTTACACCGATAAACTCATCTTT. Translated: CALGSCLPYWGIPRYTDKLIF.

Comments on this clone: The protein that TCRdb holds for this DNA derives from a much larger clone and differs from the translated DNA at residue 4, which likely indicates a read error; the protein shown here is translated from the DNA. The chain employs TRDV1 and TRDJ1; 11 bases are a match to TRDD3. No J gene was available from TCRdb, and it was assigned here by a germline match of the DNA. The CDR3 covers 21 residues. Per germline, CDR1 TSWWSYY and CDR2 QGS. The J segment lost 8 bases and the V segment lost 7 bases, leaving 30 bases of the junction unmatched. The CDR3 sequence is CALEAPFLRTVLGDISVKLIF. The CDR3 nucleotides read TGTGCTCTTGAGGCCCCGTTCCTACGGACTGTACTGGGGGATATTTCAGTAAAACTCATCTTT.

In its sample, this clone was seen many times. A much larger clonotype is one base distant, so this may be a read error. The sample carries other DNA sequences with the same CDR3. The chain links TRDV1 to TRDJ4; weak D call: TRDD2 (8 bases). This CDR3 is 21 amino acids long. The V gene's germline CDR1 is TSWWSYY and CDR2 QGS. Written as DNA, the CDR3 is TGTGCTCTTGGGCCTTACTTCCTACACGTACTGGGGATCGCAATGGCCAGACCACTGATCTTT. This sequence encodes CALGPYFLHVLGIAMARPLIF.

This clone showed up just a few times. TCRdb attributes to this sequence the protein of a much larger clone, which differs from the DNA translation at residue 5; a read error is likely, and the protein displayed is translated from the DNA. This rearrangement joins TRDV1 to TRDJ1; D call uncertain. Germline lookup yields CDR1 TSWWSYY and CDR2 QGS. This CDR3 spans 13 amino acids. V gave up 5 bases and J gave up 3 bases, with 10 bases separating them. CDR3 DNA sequence: TGTGCTCTTGGGAGCCTAAGGCCCGATAAACTCATCTTT. It translates to CALGSLRPDKLIF.

Remarks on this clone: It is likely a read error: a sequence one base away is far more abundant. At the DNA level, this CDR3 is encoded by other sequences in the same sample as well. This sequence joins TRDV2 and TRDJ1; TRDD3 matches at 9 bases. The J gene was not available in TCRdb and was assigned here by matching the DNA to germline segments. J was trimmed by 6 bases and V by 7 bases; bases with no gene match: 14. CDR1 is GEAIGNYY and CDR2 is EKD in the germline V gene. The CDR3 is 15 residues long. The CDR3 nucleotides are TGTGCCTGGGCTACCGGGGGATACTATGGGAATAAACTCATCTTT. Amino acids: CAWATGGYYGNKLIF.

On this clone itself: This DNA translates differently at residue 8 from the TCRdb protein, which is that of a much larger clone; a read error is likely, and the protein shown is the DNA's own translation. The chain recombines TRDV2 with TRDJ1; TRDD3 agrees at 10 bases. TCRdb does not report a J gene; here it was assigned by matching the DNA to germline references. J lost 0 bases, V lost 1 base, and 16 bases had no gene match. From germline, CDR1 is GEAIGNYY and CDR2 EKD. This CDR3 is 20 amino acids long. DNA for the CDR3: TGTGCCTGTGACACGATATTACCGGGGGATACGCGGGCTTACACCGATAAACTCATCTTT. This translates into CACDTILPGDTRAYTDKLIF.

To note about this clone: TCRdb has a much larger clone's protein, which differs at residue 7 from the translation of this DNA, likely because of a read error; what is shown is the protein translated from the DNA. The chain uses TRDV1 and TRDJ1; D possibly corresponds to TRDD2 (7 bases). Here the J gene came from matching the DNA to germline, since TCRdb omits it. Trimming took 5 bases from V and 3 from J, leaving 46 bases between them. This CDR3 is built from 25 residues. Germline assignment: CDR1 TSWWSYY and CDR2 QGS. The CDR3 DNA follows: TGTGCTCTTGGGAACCCCTTTCCTACAGTCCTCTACTTACTGGGTTCGATAGGAGCATCCGATAAACTCATCTTT. Translated, it gives CALGNPFPTVLYLLGSIGASDKLIF.

This clone was recorded a few times. With a much larger clone just one base away, this may be a read error. The chain employs TRAV38-2/DV8 and TRDJ1; TRDD3 aligns across 7 bases. The CDR3 totals 18 residues. CDR1 and CDR2 (germline): TSESDYY, QEAYKQQN. Written as DNA, the CDR3 is TGTGCTTATAGGAGAGCGTACTGGGGATTCAACGGAATCGATAAACCCATCTTT. Residues: CAYRRAYWGFNGIDKPIF.

This clone came up many times. TCRdb shows a much larger clone's protein in place of this DNA's translation, and the two differ at residue 9, likely through a read error; the protein shown is translated from the DNA. The chain carries TRAV38-2/DV8 and TRDJ1, with 8 bases that match TRDD3. After removal of 3 bases from V and 2 bases from J, the junction contained 18 bases not matched to a gene. Germline CDR1 reads TSESDYY; CDR2 reads QEAYKQQN. The CDR3 loop spans 19 amino acids. The CDR3 coding sequence is TGTGCTTATAGGATGCTACTGGGGGTTACGGGTTTTTGGACCGATAAACTCATCTTT. Residues: CAYRMLLGVTGFWTDKLIF.

This clone was seen repeatedly, ten times or more. TCRdb's entry gives the protein of a much larger clone, which mismatches this DNA's translation at residue 7, likely from a read error; the protein reported here is translated from the DNA. The chain combines TRDV2 with TRDJ1; 9 positions agree with TRDD3. The J gene, missing from TCRdb, was assigned here through DNA to germline matching. Germline V gene sequence: CDR1 GEAIGNYY, CDR2 EKD. V lost 1 base, J lost 0 bases, and 20 bases stayed unmatched. The CDR3 totals 21 residues. This CDR3 reads CACDTLAPTIVLGDHTDKLIF. The CDR3 DNA reads as TGTGCCTGTGACACTCTTGCTCCTACTATCGTACTGGGGGACCACACCGATAAACTCATCTTT.

In its sample, this clone was seen many times. The TCRdb record carries a much larger clone's protein, which differs from this DNA's translation at residue 13; a read error is the likely cause, and the protein listed here is the DNA translation. V and J are TRDV3 and TRDJ1; TRDD3 agrees at 11 bases. The J gene, not given by TCRdb, was assigned here from a germline match of the nucleotide sequence. CDR3 length: 21 amino acids. Germline V lookup: CDR1 TVYSNPD, CDR2 GDNSRS (reference sequence). V shed 1 base, J shed 0 bases, and the junction held 22 bases outside the gene matches. CDR3 sequence: CAFTYPSYWGIAPLYTDKLIF. As DNA, the CDR3 is TGTGCCTTTACCTACCCCTCCTACTGGGGGATAGCACCCTTGTACACCGATAAACTCATCTTT.

This clone has just a few counts. This is likely an artifact of a read error, given a far larger clone one base away. This same CDR3 is encoded by further DNA sequences in the sample. The V gene reported is TRDV2; the J gene is uncalled; the DNA was not used to check the table's D call, TRDD3. Germline V CDR1 and CDR2: GEAIGNYY, EKD. The CDR3 length is 17 residues. For the CDR3, the DNA is TGTGCCTGTGGGGGGGATCGGGGGGAGAAGACAACCGATAAACTCATCTTC. Residues: CACGGDRGEKTTDKLIF.

To note about this clone: This likely traces to a read error, being one base from a far larger clone. Other DNA sequences within the sample encode an identical CDR3. The V gene call is TRDV1, and the J gene call is absent; the listed D gene, TRDD3, was not tested against the DNA. CDR1 and CDR2 (germline): TSWWSYY, QGS. This CDR3 spans 21 amino acids. CDR3 nucleotides: TGTGCTCTTGGGGAACTAGGACTTCCTACATGGGGGATACGAGGGGTCGATAAACTCATATTT. Its translation is CALGELGLPTWGIRGVDKLIF.

The V gene is TRAV38-2/DV8; the J gene was not called; the table's D gene call, TRDD3, was not cross checked with the DNA. Germline loops: CDR1 TSESDYY, CDR2 QEAYKQQN. This CDR3 comprises 23 residues. CDR3 amino acids: CAYRSFRHNLICNIWGYTDKLIF. In DNA form, the CDR3 reads TGTGCTTATAGGAGTTTCAGGCACAATTTAATATGTAATATATGGGGGTACACCGATAAACTAATCTTT.

Details on this clone: A read error likely explains this, since a far larger clone differs by one base. The same CDR3 also results from other DNA sequences found in this sample. The V call is TRDV1, the J call TRDJ1; 12 bases align to TRDD3. Since TCRdb gives no J gene, matching the DNA to germline was used here to assign it. CDR1 is TSWWSYY and CDR2 is QGS in the germline V gene. This CDR3 has 22 amino acids. The ends lost 3 bases at V and 5 bases at J; junction bases unmatched: 25. The CDR3 spells CALGETRAFRPWGIRVSDKLIF. In DNA, the CDR3 is TGTGCTCTTGGGGAGACCCGAGCCTTTCGCCCCTGGGGGATACGCGTAAGTGATAAACTCATCTTT.